Listed below are T cell receptor beta chains from one sample, sequenced in a study of T-cell memory formation after mild COVID-19. TCRdb reprocessed the 5' RACE reads via MiXCR and lists one record per CDR3 protein. The repertoire consists of around 450,000 distinct CDR3 sequences, with around 20% occurring once and the leading ten covering roughly 8.4%. The specimen was PBMCs or a T cell subset sorted from them (not recorded which). The receptors shown here come from an adult woman who had mild COVID-19 (a few samples of this study predate the infection). Cell type and time point are not known. CDR3s include the opening cysteine and the closing phenylalanine or tryptophan. Each record gives: V gene, J gene, CDR3 protein.

TRBV25-1	TRBJ1-2	CASSALYGYTF
TRBV5-1	TRBJ2-7	CASSLNLQGGYEQYF
TRBV6-6	TRBJ1-2	CASSYSGTAGDTF
TRBV7-6	TRBJ2-3	CASNYGGADTQYF
TRBV2	TRBJ2-1	CASRRQGPYNEQFF
TRBV7-8	TRBJ2-3	CASSLYVSGGTDTQYF
TRBV7-2	TRBJ2-3	CASSFGTSSDTQYF
TRBV12-3/TRBV12-4	TRBJ2-1	CASSFGGGSPGEQFF
TRBV6-1	TRBJ2-5	CASTLTGFGVETQYF
TRBV7-2	TRBJ2-1	CASSLRAPQEVNNEQFF
TRBV29-1	TRBJ1-2	CSVEDFGGPLYGYTF
TRBV29-1	TRBJ2-1	CSAEEGLGNEQFF
TRBV5-1	TRBJ1-4	CASSLEGQTYEKLFF
TRBV10-3	TRBJ2-7	CAISESSGRPLEQYF
TRBV7-3	TRBJ2-7	CASSLGPPGQGAYEQYF
TRBV20-1	TRBJ2-1	CSAREGVAGVNEQFF
TRBV7-9	TRBJ2-5	CASSPPGGHLTQETQYF
TRBV5-1	TRBJ1-1	CASSLDGLNTEAFF
TRBV7-3	TRBJ2-1	CASSSLGRLAGNNEQFF
TRBV5-6	TRBJ1-1	CASSLTGIAEAFF
TRBV29-1	TRBJ1-1	CSTPHYGRRMNTEAFF
TRBV5-1	TRBJ2-3	CATGIGGADTDTQYF
TRBV7-2	TRBJ1-1	CASGLTELNTEAFF
TRBV5-4	TRBJ1-1	CASSGSVNTEAFF
TRBV12-5	TRBJ1-4	CASGLRDRGFNEKLFF
TRBV27	TRBJ1-2	CASTFAGLYYGYTF
TRBV2	TRBJ2-1	CANLNRNEQFF
TRBV5-1	TRBJ2-1	CASSGKPNRNEQFF
TRBV7-6	TRBJ2-1	CASTSSPPNEQFF
TRBV9	TRBJ1-3	CASSVEGVNTIYF
TRBV2	TRBJ2-1	CASSEVEEEQFF
TRBV12-3/TRBV12-4	TRBJ2-1	CASSWGRISSYNEQFF
TRBV20-1	TRBJ2-7	CSARGMGGYEQYF
TRBV20-1	TRBJ1-5	CSARGNSNQPQHF
TRBV21-1	TRBJ2-7	CASSKRRTIYEQYF
TRBV30	TRBJ2-7	CAWSRGGSSYEQYF
TRBV4-1	TRBJ1-2	CASSQSDVGYTF
TRBV9	TRBJ1-2	CASSADLGAPYGYTF
TRBV4-3	TRBJ2-4	CARRVPITKNIQYF
TRBV28	TRBJ1-6	CASSLQTGLNSPLHF
TRBV7-2	TRBJ1-6	CASSRRGYNSPLHF